This TCR beta chain was identified during a study of tumor and adjacent non-tumor tissue in lung cancer. This clonotype came up once. The library came from three nested PCR rounds adapted from ARM-PCR protocols. MiXCR, run by TCRdb on the multiplex PCR reads, gives a single entry per CDR3 protein. This table holds 75,000 to 80,000 distinct CDR3 sequences, less than 85% found once. This sample's RNA came from whole unsorted tissue. More than 3 cm separated this lung sample from the edge of the tumor. The CDR3 length is 15 residues. The germline V gene has CDR1 MDHEN and CDR2 SYDVKM. Trimming at V came to 10 bases and at J to 1 base, leaving 9 bases not matched to a gene.

The sample comprised distant non-tumor lung tissue. V gene TRBV28 combines with J gene TRBJ1-5, with TRBD1 matching over 8 bases. This clonotype originated in a man in his 70s with non-small cell lung cancer. CDR3 sequence reads: CAIRSGTGSNQPQHF. The CDR3 DNA follows: TGTGCCATCAGGTCAGGGACAGGAAGCAATCAGCCCCAGCATTTT.